This T cell receptor (beta chain) was retrieved from a study of cytomegalovirus exposure and HLA in healthy donors. As for this clone: Its target is not known. As the CDR3 is not closed by the conserved phenylalanine or tryptophan, this likely results from a read error. Because the CDR3's place on the DNA is in doubt, the DNA is left out and the CDR3 is given as listed by TCRdb.

The length of the CDR3 is 13 amino acids, counting both ends. Germline lookup yields CDR1 WSHSY and CDR2 SAAADI. Study-level findings and limits: The productive fraction for most TCR beta V segments was about 90% or about 30% in an earlier analysis.

PCR was performed using 60 Vbeta and 13 Jbeta primers. Libraries were prepared by immunoSEQ multiplex PCR; TCRdb keeps only in-frame clonotypes and omits some of them. Among about 200,000 clones, around 86% were seen once, and the ten largest hold about 3%. This chain connects TRBV10-2 to TRBJ2-7; whether TRBD1, the table's D call, matches the DNA was not checked. The sequence derives from a woman in her 40s in good health and CMV-seronegative. Sequencing was performed on PBMCs. CDR3 in amino acids: CASSVKGGDRGFI.